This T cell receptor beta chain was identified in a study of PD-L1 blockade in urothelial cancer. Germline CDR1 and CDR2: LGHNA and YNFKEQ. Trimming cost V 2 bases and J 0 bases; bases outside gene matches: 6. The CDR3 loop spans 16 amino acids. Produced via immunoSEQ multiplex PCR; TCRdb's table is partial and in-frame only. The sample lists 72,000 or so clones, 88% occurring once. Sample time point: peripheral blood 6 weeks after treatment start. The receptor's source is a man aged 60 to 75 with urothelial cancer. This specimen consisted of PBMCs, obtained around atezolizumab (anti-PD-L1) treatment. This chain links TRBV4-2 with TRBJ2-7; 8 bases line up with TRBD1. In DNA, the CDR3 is TGTGCCAGCAGCCAAAGGATTGACAGGGGCTCCTACGAGCAGTACTTC. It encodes CASSQRIDRGSYEQYF.